This T cell receptor (beta chain) was identified in a study of shared clonotypes between healthy human individuals. Study outcomes and limitations: In having few donors, the study represented limited genetic and exposure-history diversity.

All donors were healthy HIV-negative adults lacking recent acute infections or vaccinations. This CDR3 region has 15 residues. The germline V gene has CDR1 SGHNT and CDR2 YYREEE (reference sequence). J gave up 7 bases and V 4 bases, and 11 bases lay outside the gene matches. Note on this clone: The antigen is unknown.

TCRdb's table, derived via immunoSEQ multiplex PCR, lists solely in-frame clones and lacks some. The sample includes some 530,000 clones, around 85% of them seen just once. The V and J genes are TRBV5-4 and TRBJ2-1; the match to TRBD2 covers 7 bases. The receptor was isolated from a woman aged 40 to 50 in good health. Some clones in this sample may be carry-over from other donors' samples. Sequencing was carried out using PBMCs. The CDR3 sequence: CASSPPGGTRNEQFF. The CDR3 DNA sequence: TGTGCCAGCAGCCCACCGGGAGGCACTAGGAATGAGCAGTTCTTC.